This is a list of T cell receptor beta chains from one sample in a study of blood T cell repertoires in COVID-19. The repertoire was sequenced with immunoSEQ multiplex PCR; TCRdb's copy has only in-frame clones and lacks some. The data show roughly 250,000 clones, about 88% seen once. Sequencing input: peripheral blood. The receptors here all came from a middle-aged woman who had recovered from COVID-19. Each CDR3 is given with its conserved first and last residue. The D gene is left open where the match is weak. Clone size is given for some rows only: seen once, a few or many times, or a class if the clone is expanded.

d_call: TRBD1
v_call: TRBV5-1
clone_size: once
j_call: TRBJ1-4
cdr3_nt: TGCGCCAGCAGCCCGCTAACAGGGGGCGCGTCTAATGAAAAACTGTTTTTT
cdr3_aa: CASSPLTGGASNEKLFF

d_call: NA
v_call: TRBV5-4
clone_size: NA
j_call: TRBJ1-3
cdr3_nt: TGTGCCAGCACCTCGGACAGTAGGGGAAACACCATATATTTT
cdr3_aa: CASTSDSRGNTIYF

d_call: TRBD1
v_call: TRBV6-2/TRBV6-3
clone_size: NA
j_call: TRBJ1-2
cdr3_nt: TGTGCCAGCAGTTCCGGGACAGGGGGCGCGAGGGGCTACACCTTC
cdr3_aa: CASSSGTGGARGYTF

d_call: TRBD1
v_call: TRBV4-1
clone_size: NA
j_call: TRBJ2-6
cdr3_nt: TGCGCCAGCAGCCAAGAACCGGGACAGGGTTCTGGGGCCAACGTCCTGACTTTC
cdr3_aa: CASSQEPGQGSGANVLTF

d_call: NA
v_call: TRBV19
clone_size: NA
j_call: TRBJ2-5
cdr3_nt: TGTGCCAGTAGTCTAACTAGCCGATCCCTCATTGAGACCCAGTACTTC
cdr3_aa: CASSLTSRSLIETQYF

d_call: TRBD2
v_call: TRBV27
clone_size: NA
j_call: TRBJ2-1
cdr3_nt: TGTGCCAGCAGTCTCCCGGGACTAGCGGGAGGAGATGAGCAGTTCTTC
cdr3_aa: CASSLPGLAGGDEQFF

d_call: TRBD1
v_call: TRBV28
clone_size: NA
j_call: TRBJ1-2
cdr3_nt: TGTGCCAGCAGTTTAGGCAGGGGGCGGTCCTATGGCTACACCTTC
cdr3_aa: CASSLGRGRSYGYTF

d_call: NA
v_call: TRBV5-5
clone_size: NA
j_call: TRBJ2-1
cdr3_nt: TGTGCCAGCAGCCTAATGACAGCCGGCAATGAGCAGTTCTTC
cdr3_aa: CASSLMTAGNEQFF

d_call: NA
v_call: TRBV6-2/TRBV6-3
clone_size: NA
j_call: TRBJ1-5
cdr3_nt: TGTGCCAGCAGTCCCCAGGGTATTAACAATCAGCCCCAGCATTTT
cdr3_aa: CASSPQGINNQPQHF

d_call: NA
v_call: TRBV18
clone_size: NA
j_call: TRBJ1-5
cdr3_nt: TGTGCCAGCTCACCAGCGGCAAATCAGCCCCAGCATTTT
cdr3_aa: CASSPAANQPQHF

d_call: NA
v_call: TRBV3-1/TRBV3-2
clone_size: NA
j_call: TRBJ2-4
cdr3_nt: TGTGCCAGCAGCCAAGCGGGAGCCAAAAACATTCAGTACTTC
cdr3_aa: CASSQAGAKNIQYF

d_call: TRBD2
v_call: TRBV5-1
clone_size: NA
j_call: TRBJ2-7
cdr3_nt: TGCGCCAGCAGCTTGGCGACTAGCGGTCCCTACGAGCAGTACTTC
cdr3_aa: CASSLATSGPYEQYF

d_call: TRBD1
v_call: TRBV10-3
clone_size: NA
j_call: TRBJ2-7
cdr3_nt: TGTGCCATCAGTGAAGCGGGACAGGGGGCCTACGAGCAGTACTTC
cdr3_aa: CAISEAGQGAYEQYF

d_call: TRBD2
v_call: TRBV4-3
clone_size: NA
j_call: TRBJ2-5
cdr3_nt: TGCGCCAGCAGCCAAGAGGCTAGCGGGGGGGTTGAGACCCAGTACTTC
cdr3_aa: CASSQEASGGVETQYF

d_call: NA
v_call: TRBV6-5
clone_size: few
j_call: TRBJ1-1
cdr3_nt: TGTGCCAGCAGCCGCCAGGGGAACACTGAAGCTTTCTTT
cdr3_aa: CASSRQGNTEAFF

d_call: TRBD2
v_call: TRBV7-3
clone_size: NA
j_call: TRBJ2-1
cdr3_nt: TGTGCCAGCAGCCCGGGCGGGAGCCGGAATGAGCAGTTCTTC
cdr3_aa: CASSPGGSRNEQFF

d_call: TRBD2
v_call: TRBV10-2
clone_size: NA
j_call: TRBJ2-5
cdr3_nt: TGCGCCAGCAGTGTGGCGGGGGGGCCCCAAGAGACCCAGTACTTC
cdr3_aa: CASSVAGGPQETQYF

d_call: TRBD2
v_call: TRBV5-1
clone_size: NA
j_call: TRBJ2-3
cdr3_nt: TGCGCCAGCAGGGGACTAGCGGGAGCCCCAGCACCCACAGATACGCAGTATTTT
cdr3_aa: CASRGLAGAPAPTDTQYF

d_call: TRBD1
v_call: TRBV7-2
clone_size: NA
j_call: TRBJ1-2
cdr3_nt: TGTGCCAGCAGCTCCGACAGGGGGAAGAGTAATGGCTACACCTTC
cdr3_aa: CASSSDRGKSNGYTF

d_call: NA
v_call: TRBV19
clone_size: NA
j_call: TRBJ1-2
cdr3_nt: TGTGCCAGTAGTTCGACAGGTGTCTTTAACTATGGCTACACCTTC
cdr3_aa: CASSSTGVFNYGYTF